These T cell receptor beta chains were read from a single sample in a study of control samples from healthy donors and cancer patients. The method was immunoSEQ multiplex PCR; TCRdb's version includes in-frame clones alone and lacks a portion of them. The sample lists about 160,000 clones; around 96% were seen once. Specimen: blood. The receptor set was obtained from a middle-aged woman in good health. Each CDR3 is given with its conserved first and last residue. The order of the fields is D gene, J gene, clone size, V gene, CDR3 protein, CDR3 DNA. D genes are given only for firm matches. Only some rows state a clone size, as once, few, many or a class for expanded clones.

>-|TRBJ1-2|-|TRBV6-1
CASSEGRMRGAEDGYTF
TGTGCCAGCAGTGAAGGAAGGATGAGGGGCGCGGAGGATGGCTACACCTTC
>-|TRBJ1-4|once|TRBV3-1/TRBV3-2
CASSQGYEIGVSVF
TGTGCCAGCAGCCAAGGTTACGAGATCGGGGTTTCGGTTTTT
>-|TRBJ1-1|-|TRBV4-2
CASSQVAGNPNTEAFF
TGTGCCAGCAGCCAAGTAGCAGGGAACCCGAACACTGAAGCTTTCTTT
>TRBD1|TRBJ2-7|-|TRBV7-9
CASSFPQGENEQYF
TGTGCCAGCAGCTTCCCTCAGGGGGAAAACGAGCAGTACTTC
>-|TRBJ2-1|-|TRBV18
CASSPSGYIGGNEQFF
TGTGCCAGCTCACCATCGGGATATATAGGTGGGAATGAGCAGTTCTTC
>-|TRBJ1-1|-|TRBV10-1
CASSESVETTEAFF
TGCGCCAGCAGTGAGTCCGTGGAGACTACTGAAGCTTTCTTT
>-|TRBJ1-1|once|TRBV2
CASRKTDHNTEAFF
TGTGCCAGCAGGAAGACAGATCATAACACTGAAGCTTTCTTT
>-|TRBJ1-2|-|TRBV19
CASSMATHYGYTF
TGTGCCAGTAGTATGGCTACCCACTATGGCTACACCTTC
>TRBD2|TRBJ2-1|-|TRBV4-1
CASSHVNPGTSGSNEQFF
TGCGCCAGCAGCCACGTTAATCCCGGGACTAGCGGGAGCAATGAGCAGTTCTTC
>-|TRBJ1-4|-|TRBV15
CATSRVRGSNEKLFF
TGTGCCACCAGCAGAGTAAGGGGGAGCAATGAAAAACTGTTTTTT
>TRBD1|TRBJ1-4|-|TRBV6-5
CASSLGTGQTNEKLFF
TGTGCCAGCAGTTTAGGGACAGGACAAACTAATGAAAAACTGTTTTTT
>TRBD1|TRBJ1-6|few|TRBV7-3
CASSLDRGSPLHF
TGTGCCAGCAGCCTGGACAGGGGTTCACCCCTCCACTTT
>TRBD1|TRBJ2-5|-|TRBV5-1
CASSSPGQGAETQYF
TGCGCCAGCAGCTCGCCGGGACAGGGGGCAGAGACCCAGTACTTC
>TRBD1|TRBJ2-3|-|TRBV9
CASSVKGARDRGLGTTDTQYF
TGTGCCAGCAGCGTAAAGGGGGCCCGGGACAGGGGGCTTGGGACGACAGATACGCAGTATTTT
>-|TRBJ2-1|-|TRBV2
CASSVLGEMGEQFF
TGTGCCAGCAGTGTTTTGGGGGAAATGGGTGAGCAGTTCTTC
>TRBD2|TRBJ2-4|-|TRBV7-2
CASSLVGISSGGKNIQYF
TGTGCCAGCAGCTTAGTAGGAATTTCAAGCGGGGGGAAAAACATTCAGTACTTC
>TRBD1|TRBJ1-2|-|TRBV4-3
CASSGDSLYGYTF
TGCGCCAGCAGCGGGGACAGTCTCTATGGCTACACCTTC
>TRBD1|TRBJ1-2|-|TRBV7-2
CASSLRDSRGYTF
TGTGCCAGCAGCTTGCGGGACAGTCGTGGCTACACCTTC
>TRBD1|TRBJ1-3|once|TRBV6-4
CASTRQGLSGNTIYF
TGTGCCAGCACCCGACAGGGGCTCTCTGGAAACACCATATACTTT
>-|TRBJ1-1|-|TRBV10-3
CAISVRSEAFF
TGTGCCATCAGTGTTAGGAGTGAAGCTTTCTTT
>-|TRBJ1-5|-|TRBV6-2/TRBV6-3
CASSRGHPSNQPQHF
TGTGCCAGCAGCCGAGGACACCCTAGCAATCAGCCCCAGCATTTT
>TRBD2|TRBJ2-5|-|TRBV5-1
CASSLKRDGQETQYF
TGCGCCAGCAGCTTAAAGCGGGACGGCCAAGAGACCCAGTACTTC
>-|TRBJ1-1|-|TRBV9
CASSVGGRVGNTEAFF
TGTGCCAGCAGCGTTGGGGGGCGCGTGGGGAACACTGAAGCTTTCTTT